In its sample, the clone carrying this T cell receptor (beta chain) was seen once. The investigators sampled blood at baseline, at cycle 4 day 1, and at cycle 7 day 1. The protocol was immunoSEQ multiplex PCR, while the TCRdb copy is restricted to in-frame clones and leaves out a portion. Of about 66,000 clones in the sample, over 80% were seen once. The sample comes from a study of OX40 agonist ivuxolimab in advanced cancers. The wider study: Patients receiving dose escalation had hepatocellular carcinoma, melanoma, renal cell or head and neck cancer. Having had anti-PD-1, anti-PD-L1 or anti-CTLA-4 therapy before was allowed, and approximately 40% had some.

Germline CDR1 SGHNT, CDR2 YENEEA. The CDR3 runs to 14 residues. Trimming shortened V by 3 bases and J by 5 bases, and 11 bases separated the two germline ends. The chain employs TRBV11-3 and TRBJ2-1; maybe TRBD1 (6 bases). This clonotype was sampled from an adult with an advanced solid tumor such as melanoma, head and neck, liver or kidney cancer. The sample in question was CD4+ or CD8+ T cells sorted from blood, obtained in a trial of the OX40 agonist ivuxolimab. The CDR3 reads CASSLSRGHNEQFF. In DNA, the CDR3 is TGTGCCAGCAGCTTGAGCAGGGGACACAATGAGCAGTTCTTC.